Presented here are 26 T cell receptor beta chains from one specimen sequenced in a study of blood T cell repertoires in COVID-19. The table came from immunoSEQ multiplex PCR; TCRdb's copy has only in-frame clones and leaves some out. This sample carries 200,000 to 250,000 clones, 80% to 90% of them seen once, and the ten largest clones take about 6%. Sequencing input: peripheral blood. Every receptor here comes from a man aged 60 to 69 who had recovered from COVID-19.

DNA for the CDR3: TGCGCCAGCAGCCGGGGGGGTTTTGACACCGGGGAGCTGTTTTTT. As protein: CASSRGGFDTGELFF. The V and J genes are TRBV4-3 and TRBJ2-2, with 7 bases matching TRBD2. Germline CDR1 LGHNA, CDR2 YSLEER. J lost 3 bases, V lost 4 bases, and 5 bases had no gene match. This CDR3 is 15 amino acids long.

This clone was found once. The chain recombines TRBV5-1 with TRBJ2-3; 9 bases are shared with TRBD2. V was clipped by 5 bases and J by 3 bases; unmatched bases: 10. This CDR3 has 16 residues. The germline gives CDR1 SGHRS, CDR2 YFSETQ. CDR3 residues: CASREEREVITDTQYF. The CDR3, as DNA: TGCGCCAGCAGAGAGGAGCGGGAGGTAATAACAGATACGCAGTATTTT.

The gene calls are TRBV18 and TRBJ2-1; 11 bases are shared with TRBD1. From germline, CDR1 is KGHSH and CDR2 LQKENI. V gave up 6 bases and J gave up 6 bases; unmatched junction bases: 1. The CDR3 loop spans 13 amino acids. The chain's CDR3 is CASSGTGGNEQFF. In nucleotides, the CDR3 is TGTGCCAGCTCGGGGACAGGGGGCAATGAGCAGTTCTTC.

The chain recombines TRBV19 with TRBJ1-2; D is undetermined. V shed 0 bases and J shed 5 bases, with 4 bases lying between them. The CDR3 is 12 amino acids. Germline CDR1 LNHDA, CDR2 SQIVND (reference sequence). Here the CDR3 DNA reads TGTGCCAGTAGTATAGACGGGTATGGCTACACCTTC. It specifies CASSIDGYGYTF.

V is TRBV29-1 and J is TRBJ1-5; D perhaps matches TRBD1 (5 bases). This CDR3 is built from 14 residues. Germline CDR1 and CDR2: SQVTM and ANQGSEA. The ends were cut back, 4 bases at V and 5 bases at J, with 15 bases in the middle. CDR3 residues: CSVVVQGSDQPQHF. CDR3 DNA sequence: TGCAGCGTTGTAGTGCAGGGAAGCGATCAGCCCCAGCATTTT.

This chain connects TRBV14 to TRBJ2-3; possibly TRBD1 for D (6 bases). Looked up from germline, CDR1 is SGHDN and CDR2 is FVKESK. The CDR3 has 15 amino acids. Between the trimmed V and J ends, which lost 1 base and 2 bases, there was a span of 10 bases. CDR3 region: CASSQARGSTDTQYF. CDR3 coding DNA: TGTGCCAGCAGCCAAGCCAGGGGTTCCACAGATACGCAGTATTTT. The full variable domain, rest sourced from reference TRBV14 and TRBJ2-3, is EAGVTQFPSHSVIEKGQTVTLRCDPISGHDNLYWYRRVMGKEIKFLLHFVKESKQDESGMPNNRFLAERTGGTYSTLKVQPAELEDSGVYFCASSQARGSTDTQYFGPGTRLTVL.

V gene TRBV19 combines with J gene TRBJ1-1; D unclear. Trimming took 6 bases from V and 0 from J, leaving 8 bases between them. The CDR3 totals 13 residues. The V gene's germline CDR1 is LNHDA and CDR2 SQIVND (reference sequence). CDR3 region: CASRSSLNTEAFF. The DNA for the CDR3 is TGTGCCAGTAGGTCTAGCCTGAACACTGAAGCTTTCTTT.

The V and J genes are TRBV12-3 or TRBV12-4 and TRBJ1-2; the match to TRBD1 covers 7 bases. This CDR3 region has 13 residues. The V segment lost 6 bases and the J segment 6 bases; nucleotides outside the gene matches: 7. The CDR3 region is CASSVTGADGYTF. CDR3 DNA sequence: TGTGCCAGCAGCGTTACAGGGGCGGATGGCTACACCTTC.

The chain joins TRBV27 to TRBJ1-4, with a tentative D call TRBD1 (5 bases). Germline V gene sequence: CDR1 MNHEY, CDR2 SMNVEV (reference sequence). This CDR3 region has 17 residues. V lost 6 bases and J lost 3, with 20 bases in between. The CDR3 bases are TGTGCCAGCAGCCGCGCCCGGGGGAGACAGCCTAATGAAAAACTGTTTTTT. Encoded protein: CASSRARGRQPNEKLFF.

This chain uses TRBV4-3 with TRBJ1-2; no definite D call. The CDR3 totals 14 residues. CDR1 is LGHNA, CDR2 YSLEER, per germline. V was shortened by 0 bases and J by 5 bases, with 10 bases between the two germline ends. The CDR3 protein is CASSQDVVEYGYTF. The CDR3 coding sequence is TGCGCCAGCAGCCAAGATGTGGTAGAGTATGGCTACACCTTC.

This chain uses TRBV28 with TRBJ1-2, with TRBD1 identical over 7 bases. J gave up 8 bases and V 6 bases, and 15 bases lay outside the gene matches. This CDR3 has 15 residues. CDR1 is MDHEN, CDR2 SYDVKM, per germline. CDR3 nucleotide sequence: TGTGCCAGCAGACTAGAGGAAGGGGGCTTAGGAGGCTACACCTTC. It is translated as CASRLEEGGLGGYTF.

Of note for this clone: At one boundary the junction diverges from the germline segment, which might be a read error. CDR3 sequence (DNA): TGTGCCTGGAGCTATGCAGGGAACTCTGGCTACACCTTC. As protein: CAWSYAGNSGYTF. V gene TRBV30 combines with J gene TRBJ1-2; D might be TRBD1 (5 bases). Per germline, CDR1 GTSNPN and CDR2 SVGIG (reference sequence). This CDR3 has 13 residues.

The chain is built from TRBV24-1 and TRBJ2-5; 12 bases agree with TRBD2. The CDR3 has 16 amino acids. CDR1 is KGHDR, CDR2 SFDVKD, per germline. Unmatched junction bases numbered 10, after V lost 7 bases and J lost 5 bases. The CDR3, as DNA: TGTGCCACCAGGAAGAGGACTAGCGGGGACGTGGAGACCCAGTACTTC. Translating it yields CATRKRTSGDVETQYF.

This clone was detected once. The chain employs TRBV19 and TRBJ2-7; TRBD2 might be the D (6 bases). The V end was cut by 7 bases, the J end by 3 bases, with 19 bases between. Germline V lookup: CDR1 LNHDA, CDR2 SQIVND (reference sequence). The CDR3 loop spans 15 amino acids. The CDR3 DNA reads as TGTGCCAGTAACGATGGGGCCCTCGGGGGCTACGAGCAGTACTTC. It is translated as CASNDGALGGYEQYF.

The V and J genes are TRBV30 and TRBJ2-7; tentatively, D is TRBD1 (6 bases). The V end lost 3 bases, the J end lost 6 bases, and 21 bases lay between the germline ends. CDR3 length: 15 residues. Germline-derived CDR1 and CDR2 are GTSNPN and SVGIG (reference sequence). CDR3 DNA: TGTGCCTGGAGCAAGTTAACAGGGACGAGGGGCGAGCAGTACTTC. Translation: CAWSKLTGTRGEQYF.

The rearrangement joins TRBV3-1 (or the pseudogene TRBV3-2) to TRBJ1-1; D uncertain. The germline V and J ends were trimmed by 4 bases and 5 bases, with 20 bases remaining between them. Germline CDR1 and CDR2: LGHDT and YNNKEL (reference sequence). The CDR3 totals 16 residues. The CDR3 is CASSPTPNPGWTEAFF. In DNA, the CDR3 is TGTGCCAGCAGCCCGACTCCCAATCCGGGGTGGACTGAAGCTTTCTTT.

V usage is TRBV9 and J usage is TRBJ2-1; 12 bases align to TRBD1. The CDR3 is 15 amino acids. CDR1 SGDLS and CDR2 YYNGEE come from the germline V gene. The trim removed 0 bases at V and 6 bases at J, leaving 1 base unmatched. The CDR3 loop is CASSVGGQGANEQFF. CDR3 nucleotides: TGTGCCAGCAGCGTAGGGGGACAGGGGGCCAATGAGCAGTTCTTC.

This chain links TRBV9 with TRBJ1-5, with a possible D match to TRBD1 (5 bases). Trimming cost V 3 bases and J 3 bases, with 16 bases left between them. Germline values: CDR1 SGDLS, CDR2 YYNGEE. This CDR3 is 16 amino acids long. CDR3 nucleotides: TGTGCCAGCAGCGAGCAGGACACCACGGACAATCAGCCCCAGCATTTT. Its protein is CASSEQDTTDNQPQHF.

The chain combines TRBV3-1 (or the pseudogene TRBV3-2) with TRBJ2-7, with a tentative D call TRBD2 (5 bases). The V end was cut by 5 bases, the J end by 1 base, with 9 bases between. There are 13 residues in the CDR3. From germline, CDR1 is LGHDT and CDR2 YNNKEL (reference sequence). CDR3 residues: CASSTLASYEQYF. DNA for the CDR3: TGTGCCAGCAGCACGCTAGCTTCCTACGAGCAGTACTTC.

This chain uses TRBV20-1 with TRBJ1-2; D unclear. The germline CDR1 and CDR2 sequences are DFQATT and SNEGSKA (reference sequence). The germline V and J ends were trimmed by 6 bases and 10 bases, with 9 bases remaining between them. The CDR3 is 9 residues long. The CDR3 DNA is TGCAGTGCCAAGACTAACTACACCTTC. Amino acids: CSAKTNYTF.

V is TRBV6-4 and J is TRBJ1-5, with a tentative D call TRBD1 (5 bases). V gave up 3 bases and J gave up 3 bases, with 9 bases separating them. Germline assignment: CDR1 MRHNA and CDR2 SNTAGT. The length of the CDR3 is 14 residues. This CDR3 reads CASSDGGFNQPQHF. The CDR3 region has the DNA TGTGCCAGCAGTGATGGGGGGTTCAATCAGCCCCAGCATTTT.

V and J are TRBV3-1 (or the pseudogene TRBV3-2) and TRBJ1-1; TRBD1 agrees at 10 bases. V lost 4 bases and J lost 5; bases outside the gene matches: 7. Looked up from germline, CDR1 is LGHDT and CDR2 is YNNKEL (reference sequence). CDR3 length equals 15 residues. The CDR3 sequence: CASSRPGTGVTEAFF. The DNA of the CDR3 is TGTGCCAGCAGCCGCCCTGGGACAGGGGTGACTGAAGCTTTCTTT.

The V call is TRBV19, the J call TRBJ1-3; 12 nucleotides agree with TRBD1. V was pared by 5 bases and J by 2 bases, with 10 bases of the junction left unmatched. CDR1 and CDR2 from the germline V gene are LNHDA and SQIVND (reference sequence). The CDR3 runs 18 residues. This CDR3 reads CASSFRDRGRAAGNTIYF. DNA for the CDR3: TGTGCCAGTAGTTTCCGGGACAGGGGGCGAGCGGCTGGAAACACCATATATTTT.

V usage is TRBV9 and J usage is TRBJ2-1; D unclear. The V gene lost 0 bases and the J gene lost 8 bases, with 15 bases spanning the gap. CDR1 is SGDLS and CDR2 is YYNGEE in the germline V gene. The CDR3 spans 15 residues. The CDR3 DNA is TGTGCCAGCAGCGTAGGGAGACTCCTTTGGGATGAGCAGTTCTTC. Amino acids: CASSVGRLLWDEQFF.

This clone has only one observation. The chain carries TRBV18 and TRBJ2-7, with 9 bases matching TRBD1. Trimming at V came to 1 base and at J to 4 bases, leaving 11 bases not matched to a gene. CDR1 KGHSH and CDR2 LQKENI come from the germline V gene. The CDR3 covers 17 residues. The CDR3 DNA follows: TGTGCCAGCTCACCACTCCAACTCGGGACAGGGTCTTACGAGCAGTACTTC. Amino acids: CASSPLQLGTGSYEQYF.

The chain carries TRBV5-1 and TRBJ1-5; D possibly corresponds to TRBD1 (6 bases). V lost 5 bases to trimming and J lost 4 bases, with 16 bases between them. The CDR3 runs 15 residues. Germline lookup yields CDR1 SGHRS and CDR2 YFSETQ. This CDR3 is CASSRSGTSNQPQHF. The CDR3 DNA sequence: TGCGCCAGCAGTCGATCCGGGACATCTAATCAGCCCCAGCATTTT.